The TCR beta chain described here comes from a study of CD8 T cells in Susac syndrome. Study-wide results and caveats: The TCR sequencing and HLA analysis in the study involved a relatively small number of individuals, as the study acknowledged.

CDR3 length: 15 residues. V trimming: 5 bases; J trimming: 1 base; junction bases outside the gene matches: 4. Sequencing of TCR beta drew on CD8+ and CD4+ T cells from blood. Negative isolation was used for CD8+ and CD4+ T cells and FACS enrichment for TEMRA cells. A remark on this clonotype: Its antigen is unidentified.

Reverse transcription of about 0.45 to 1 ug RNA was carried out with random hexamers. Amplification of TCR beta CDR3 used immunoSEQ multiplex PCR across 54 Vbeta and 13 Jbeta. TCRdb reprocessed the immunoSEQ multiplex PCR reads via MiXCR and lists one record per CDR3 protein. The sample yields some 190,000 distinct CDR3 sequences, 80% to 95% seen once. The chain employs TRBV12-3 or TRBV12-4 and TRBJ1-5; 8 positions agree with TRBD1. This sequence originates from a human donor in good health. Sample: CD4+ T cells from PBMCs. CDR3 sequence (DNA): TGTGCCAGCAGTCAGGGGGCGCTGAGCAATCAGCCCCAGCATTTT. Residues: CASSQGALSNQPQHF.